These 26 T cell receptor beta chains were sequenced from one sample in a study of liver allograft versus peripheral blood T cells. Study in general: The authors compared T cell receptor repertoires in transplanted livers with recipients' peripheral blood repertoires.

TCRdb ran MiXCR on the reads and lists one entry per CDR3 protein. The sample lists approximately 13,000 distinct CDR3 sequences, approximately 22% seen once, with approximately 6.3% in the top ten. Source of these receptors: a human patient who had a liver transplant. The graft donor may have given rise to some T cells.

This clonotype counts as medium-sized. The chain carries TRBV18 and TRBJ1-3, with a weak D call TRBD1 (5 bases). The CDR3 has 16 amino acids. CDR1 and CDR2 (germline): KGHSH, LQKENI. V lost 0 bases and J 0 bases, leaving 9 bases between the germline ends. The chain's CDR3 is CASSPPGLSSGNTIYF. DNA for the CDR3: TGTGCCAGCTCACCACCGGGACTGAGCTCTGGAAACACCATATATTTT.

This clonotype was counted ten times or more. This sequence joins TRBV5-4 and TRBJ1-5; possible D gene TRBD1, 5 bases. This CDR3 region has 15 residues. V shed 0 bases and J shed 4 bases, with 11 bases lying between them. CDR1 is SGHNT, CDR2 YYREEE, per germline (reference sequence). The CDR3 loop reads CASSLGGTLNQPQHF. DNA of the CDR3: TGTGCCAGCAGCTTGGGGGGGACCCTTAATCAGCCCCAGCATTTT. Complete variable domain (other parts from reference TRBV5-4 and TRBJ1-5): ETGVTQSPTHLIKTRGQQVTLRCSSQSGHNTVSWYQQALGQGPQFIFQYYREEENGRGNFPPRFSGLQFPNYSSELNVNALELDDSALYLCASSLGGTLNQPQHFGDGTRLSIL.

This clonotype was observed at least ten times. The J gene is TRBJ2-1, the V gene TRBV19, with D uncertain. V lost 5 bases to trimming and J lost 0 bases, with 14 bases between them. There are 16 residues in the CDR3. The germline V gene encodes CDR1 LNHDA and CDR2 SQIVND (reference sequence). The DNA of the CDR3 is TGTGCCAGTAGTGCTACTGGTAGCTCCTCCTACAATGAGCAGTTCTTC. This codes for CASSATGSSSYNEQFF. Based on the CDR3 plus reference TRBV19 and TRBJ2-1, the full variable domain is DGGITQSPKYLFRKEGQNVTLSCEQNLNHDAMYWYRQDPGQGLRLIYYSQIVNDFQKGDIAEGYSVSREKKESFPLTVTSAQKNPTAFYLCASSATGSSSYNEQFFGPGTRLTVL.

This clonotype appeared many times. This sequence joins TRBV29-1 and TRBJ1-2; D is undetermined. The CDR3 extends over 12 amino acids. Germline V gene lookup returns CDR1 SQVTM and CDR2 ANQGSEA. V was trimmed by 6 bases and J by 4 bases, leaving 12 bases between them. CDR3 residues: CSVSEPGYGYTF. CDR3 in DNA: TGCAGCGTCTCCGAACCTGGCTATGGCTACACCTTC.

This clonotype is deemed medium-sized. The chain couples TRBV19 to TRBJ1-1; 7 nucleotides match TRBD1. The J segment lost 5 bases and the V segment lost 1 base, leaving 1 base of the junction unmatched. From germline, CDR1 is LNHDA and CDR2 SQIVND (reference sequence). The CDR3 consists of 13 residues. The DNA of the CDR3 is TGTGCCAGTAGTATAGGGGACAGAACTGAAGCTTTCTTT. Its protein is CASSIGDRTEAFF.

The genes are TRBV5-4 and TRBJ1-1; TRBD1 agrees at 9 bases. The CDR3 runs 15 residues. V shed 4 bases, J shed 1 base, and the junction held 5 bases outside the gene matches. The germline V gene encodes CDR1 SGHNT and CDR2 YYREEE (reference sequence). DNA for the CDR3: TGTGCCAGCAGCGCACCGGGACAGGGGAACACTGAAGCTTTCTTT. Encoded protein: CASSAPGQGNTEAFF.

This clonotype was observed a single time. The chain is built from TRBV20-1 and TRBJ1-1; maybe TRBD1 (5 bases). Trimming removed 3 bases at V and 6 bases at J, with 20 bases between. The CDR3 consists of 15 residues. Germline CDR1 is DFQATT and CDR2 is SNEGSKA (reference sequence). The CDR3 loop reads CSASHPGSWGAEAFF. The CDR3 DNA reads as TGCAGTGCTAGCCATCCAGGAAGTTGGGGGGCTGAAGCTTTCTTT.

J is TRBJ2-6 and V is TRBV27; 7 bases are shared with TRBD2. The ends lost 5 bases at V and 2 bases at J; junction bases unmatched: 3. CDR3 length equals 15 residues. In germline, CDR1 is MNHEY, CDR2 SMNVEV (reference sequence). The DNA for the CDR3 is TGTGCCAGCAGTACCCTAGCGGCTGGGGCCAACGTCCTGACTTTC. Translation gives CASSTLAAGANVLTF.

This clonotype was counted a few times. The CDR3, as DNA: TGTGCCAGCTCACCAATTGCGGGGGGGCTGAATGAGCAGTTCTTC. The encoded protein is CASSPIAGGLNEQFF. The V gene is TRBV18, the J gene TRBJ2-1; 9 bases agree with TRBD2. V lost 2 bases and J lost 7; bases outside the gene matches: 6. Germline values: CDR1 KGHSH, CDR2 LQKENI. The CDR3 length is 15 residues.

Many counts were recorded for this clonotype. This chain connects TRBV29-1 to TRBJ2-7; 12 nucleotides match TRBD2. V gave up 6 bases and J gave up 2 bases; unmatched junction bases: 8. Germline V gene lookup returns CDR1 SQVTM and CDR2 ANQGSEA. The CDR3 runs to 15 residues. DNA of the CDR3: TGCAGCGTCCGGAGGACTAGCGGGGATCCCTACGAGCAGTACTTC. It is translated as CSVRRTSGDPYEQYF.

The chain carries TRBV6-5 and TRBJ1-2; D remains ambiguous. V was shortened by 7 bases and J by 4 bases, with 19 bases between the two germline ends. The germline gives CDR1 MNHEY, CDR2 SVGAGI. This CDR3 has 15 residues. The CDR3 protein is CASTHAGGQGYGYTF. The CDR3, as DNA: TGTGCCAGCACCCACGCGGGCGGGCAAGGCTATGGCTACACCTTC.

About this clonotype: The conserved phenylalanine or tryptophan normally closing the CDR3 is absent here, so this likely arose from a read error. The rearrangement uses TRBV5-6 and TRBJ1-1; D remains ambiguous. Trimming removed 6 bases from V and 0 bases from J, with 12 bases in between. This CDR3 has 14 residues. The germline CDR1 and CDR2 sequences are SGHDT and YYEEEE. The CDR3 spells CASISRRVNTEAFI. CDR3 DNA: TGTGCCAGCATTTCTCGACGGGTGAACACTGAAGCTTTCATT.

This clonotype was detected many times. J is TRBJ1-1 and V is TRBV29-1, with TRBD1 matching 10 bases. Germline values: CDR1 SQVTM, CDR2 ANQGSEA. V trimming: 7 bases; J trimming: 1 base; junction bases outside the gene matches: 9. The CDR3 sequence is 15 residues long. CDR3 sequence: CSALRRDRGNTEAFF. CDR3 coding DNA: TGCAGCGCTTTACGCCGGGACAGGGGGAACACTGAAGCTTTCTTT. Complete variable domain (other parts from reference TRBV29-1 and TRBJ1-1): SAVISQKPSRDICQRGTSLTIQCQVDSQVTMMFWYRQQPGQSLTLIATANQGSEATYESGFVIDKFPISRPNLTFSTLTVSNMSPEDSSIYLCSALRRDRGNTEAFFGQGTRLTVV.

The rearrangement links TRBV20-1 to TRBJ1-3; 7 positions match TRBD1. Losses at the gene ends were 6 bases for V and 6 bases for J; bases not matched to a gene: 5. Germline V gene sequence: CDR1 DFQATT, CDR2 SNEGSKA (reference sequence). The CDR3 consists of 12 residues. The CDR3 nucleotides are TGCAGTGCGGAAGGACAGGCAAACACCATATATTTT. As protein: CSAEGQANTIYF.

The rearrangement joins TRBV19 to TRBJ1-4; D is uncertain. Trimming left V 1 base short and J 3 bases short, with 9 bases between. The CDR3 loop spans 15 amino acids. CDR1 and CDR2 from the germline V gene are LNHDA and SQIVND (reference sequence). The CDR3 protein is CASSIGGSPNEKLFF. Written as DNA, the CDR3 is TGTGCCAGTAGTATAGGTGGCAGTCCTAATGAAAAACTGTTTTTT.

This clonotype has only a few counts. The rearrangement links TRBV10-3 to TRBJ1-3, with D unresolved. The length of the CDR3 is 14 residues. Germline V CDR1 and CDR2: ENHRY, SYGVKD. Trimming cost V 8 bases and J 0 bases, with 11 bases left between them. The CDR3 sequence is CAIEGGYSGNTIYF. In DNA, the CDR3 is TGTGCCATCGAAGGCGGGTACTCTGGAAACACCATATATTTT.

This clonotype was detected only a few times. J is TRBJ2-7 and V is TRBV19; 9 positions agree with TRBD1. The germline CDR1 and CDR2 sequences are LNHDA and SQIVND (reference sequence). V shed 1 base and J 0 bases; nucleotides not matched to a gene: 10. This CDR3 spans 18 amino acids. As DNA, the CDR3 is TGTGCCAGTAGTATAGGTCTCATCGGGACAGGGAGCTCCTACGAGCAGTACTTC. It encodes CASSIGLIGTGSSYEQYF.

This clonotype is termed medium-sized. The chain joins TRBV29-1 to TRBJ1-1; D is unclear. The CDR3 is made up of 10 amino acids. Germline CDR1 and CDR2: SQVTM and ANQGSEA. Trimming stripped 7 bases from V and 0 bases from J, with 3 bases between. The CDR3 sequence is CSGMNTEAFF. The CDR3 DNA follows: TGCAGCGGAATGAACACTGAAGCTTTCTTT.

In its sample, this clonotype ranks as medium-sized (0.01 to 0.1%). This chain links TRBV6-1 with TRBJ1-4, with TRBD1 identical over 7 bases. The V and J ends lost 5 bases and 3 bases, in that order; junction bases with no gene match: 3. CDR1 and CDR2 from the germline V gene are MNHNS and SASEGT. There are 14 residues in the CDR3. CDR3 sequence reads: CASSPQGANEKLFF. CDR3 bases: TGTGCCAGCAGTCCCCAGGGGGCTAATGAAAAACTGTTTTTT.

The chain employs TRBV18 and TRBJ1-2; D is uncertain. The CDR3 loop spans 11 amino acids. Trimming left V 2 bases short and J 8 bases short, with 6 bases between. The germline V gene encodes CDR1 KGHSH and CDR2 LQKENI. CDR3 nucleotide sequence: TGTGCCAGCTCACCAGGGTCGGGCTACACCTTC. It codes for CASSPGSGYTF.

This clonotype was recorded at least ten times. The chain recombines TRBV7-2 with TRBJ1-5; 7 bases agree with TRBD1. The CDR3 has 13 residues. Trimming cost V 5 bases and J 4 bases; bases outside gene matches: 2. Looked up from germline, CDR1 is SGHTA and CDR2 is FQGNSA. The DNA for the CDR3 is TGTGCCAGCAGCACGGACAGGAATCAGCCCCAGCATTTT. Translation gives CASSTDRNQPQHF.

Turning to this clonotype: A read error is possible here, since a much larger clone lies one base away. The rearrangement uses TRBV6-5 and TRBJ2-3; D not resolved. Germline CDR1 MNHEY, CDR2 SVGAGI. Between the trimmed V and J ends, which lost 9 bases and 5 bases, there was a span of 9 bases. The CDR3 loop spans 11 amino acids. The CDR3 sequence: CASGPIDTQYF. DNA for the CDR3: TGTGCCAGTGGGCCCATAGATACGCAGTATTTT.

This clonotype occurred many times. The rearrangement uses TRBV28 and TRBJ1-2; unclear D gene. Trimming removed 3 bases at V and 1 base at J, with 9 bases between. The CDR3 is 14 amino acids. Germline CDR1 reads MDHEN; CDR2 reads SYDVKM. The CDR3 spells CASSFPDHNYGYTF. In DNA, the CDR3 is TGTGCCAGCAGTTTCCCAGACCATAACTATGGCTACACCTTC.

The chain couples TRBV12-3 or TRBV12-4 to TRBJ2-7; 8 bases line up with TRBD1. There are 16 residues in the CDR3. V lost 7 bases to trimming and J lost 4 bases; unmatched junction nucleotides: 15. CDR3 DNA sequence: TGTGCCAGCACCACTACCGGGGCAGGGGGCAATTACGAGCAGTACTTC. It encodes CASTTTGAGGNYEQYF.

By share of the sample, this clonotype is medium-sized. The J gene is TRBJ1-1, the V gene TRBV18; a possible D gene is TRBD1 (5 bases). V lost 5 bases to trimming and J lost 3 bases, with 13 bases between them. Germline values: CDR1 KGHSH, CDR2 LQKENI. The CDR3 extends over 14 amino acids. The CDR3 sequence is CASSERGYDTEAFF. The CDR3 DNA reads TGTGCCAGCTCAGAAAGGGGCTACGACACTGAAGCTTTCTTT.

This clonotype is classed as medium-sized. The chain recombines TRBV10-3 with TRBJ1-1, with D possibly matching TRBD1 (6 bases). The CDR3 is made up of 16 amino acids. Germline assignment: CDR1 ENHRY and CDR2 SYGVKD. Trimming shortened V by 0 bases and J by 5 bases, and 16 bases separated the two germline ends. CDR3 amino acids: CAISESRVGGITEAFF. DNA for the CDR3: TGTGCCATCAGTGAGTCGAGGGTAGGGGGAATAACTGAAGCTTTCTTT.